Below, 28 T cell receptor beta chains from the same sample are listed, as sequenced in a study of cytomegalovirus exposure and HLA in healthy donors. Amplification used 60 Vbeta primers and 13 Jbeta primers. TCRdb keeps only in-frame clones here, not all; method: immunoSEQ multiplex PCR. The sample gives approximately 110,000 clones, approximately 16% of which show up once; around 0.9% is in the top ten. Sequenced material: PBMCs. These receptors were obtained from a female donor in good health and CMV-seronegative.

This clone was seen more than once but under ten times. The chain couples TRBV9 to TRBJ2-5; 11 nucleotides agree with TRBD2. Germline CDR1 reads SGDLS; CDR2 reads YYNGEE. The CDR3 runs to 20 residues. V was pared by 0 bases and J by 0 bases, with 13 bases of the junction left unmatched. In DNA form, the CDR3 reads TGTGCCAGCAGCGTAGGACGAATAGCGGGAGGGCCCACGTACCAAGAGACCCAGTACTTC. Translated: CASSVGRIAGGPTYQETQYF.

The chain has TRBV27 and TRBJ2-4; D might be TRBD2 (5 bases). Germline V CDR1 and CDR2: MNHEY, SMNVEV (reference sequence). The germline V and J ends were trimmed by 3 bases and 6 bases, with 15 bases remaining between them. The CDR3 is 15 amino acids. The CDR3 sequence: CASSFGGSTINIQYF. The CDR3 region has the DNA TGTGCCAGCAGTTTTGGTGGGAGCACAATAAACATTCAGTACTTC.

The chain combines TRBV5-1 with TRBJ2-7; TRBD1 matches 8 bases. The V and J ends lost 7 bases and 5 bases, in that order; junction bases with no gene match: 8. Germline-derived CDR1 and CDR2 are SGHRS and YFSETQ. The CDR3 is made up of 13 amino acids. CDR3 residues: CASSTGVVNEQYF. The CDR3 nucleotides read TGCGCCAGCTCGACAGGGGTAGTCAACGAGCAGTACTTC. The full variable domain, with the rest looked up from reference TRBV5-1 and TRBJ2-7, is KAGVTQTPRYLIKTRGQQVTLSCSPISGHRSVSWYQQTPGQGLQFLFEYFSETQRNKGNFPGRFSGRQFSNSRSEMNVSTLELGDSALYLCASSTGVVNEQYFGPGTRLTVT.

Note on this clone: Other DNA sequences in this sample translate to the same CDR3. V gene TRBV30 combines with J gene TRBJ2-6, with D unresolved. Germline V gives CDR1 GTSNPN, CDR2 SVGIG (reference sequence). There are 16 residues in the CDR3. Trimming left V 2 bases short and J 4 bases short, with 15 bases between. Written as DNA, the CDR3 is TGTGCCTGGAGTTCTCGAAGAGGTACCGGGGCCAACGTCCTGACTTTC. The encoded protein is CAWSSRRGTGANVLTF. Complete variable domain (other parts from reference TRBV30 and TRBJ2-6): SQTIHQWPATLVQPVGSPLSLECTVEGTSNPNLYWYRQAAGRGLQLLFYSVGIGQISSEVPQNLSASRPQDRQFILSSKKLLLSDSGFYLCAWSSRRGTGANVLTFGAGSRLTVL.

The chain joins TRBV27 to TRBJ1-2; D ambiguous. Germline V gives CDR1 MNHEY, CDR2 SMNVEV (reference sequence). Trimming pared 3 bases from V and 3 bases from J, leaving 8 bases between. This CDR3 region has 13 residues. CDR3 sequence reads: CASSFGRDYGYTF. CDR3 nucleotide sequence: TGTGCCAGCAGTTTTGGGCGGGACTATGGCTACACCTTC.

This clone was counted a few times. V usage is TRBV27 and J usage is TRBJ2-1; 7 nucleotides agree with TRBD2. Trimming took 2 bases from V and 5 from J; bases not matched to a gene: 9. This CDR3 comprises 16 residues. Germline loops: CDR1 MNHEY, CDR2 SMNVEV (reference sequence). CDR3 region: CASSLKEGLADNEQFF. CDR3 bases: TGTGCCAGCAGTTTAAAGGAGGGGCTAGCGGACAATGAGCAGTTCTTC.

This rearrangement joins TRBV4-1 to TRBJ2-3; 7 bases line up with TRBD2. Germline trimming cut 6 bases from V and 0 bases from J; bases unmatched to any gene: 6. The CDR3 loop spans 15 amino acids. Per the germline V gene, CDR1 is MGHRA and CDR2 is YSYEKL. CDR3 sequence: CASRLSGSSTDTQYF. CDR3 DNA: TGCGCCAGCAGACTTAGCGGGTCTAGCACAGATACGCAGTATTTT.

This clone occurred a few times. The chain recombines TRBV6-1 with TRBJ1-4, with a possible D match to TRBD1 (5 bases). The germline V and J ends were trimmed by 2 bases and 0 bases, with 10 bases remaining between them. This CDR3 spans 16 amino acids. Germline CDR1 and CDR2: MNHNS and SASEGT. The CDR3 spells CASSEWKGTTNEKLFF. The DNA for the CDR3 is TGTGCCAGCAGTGAATGGAAGGGGACAACTAATGAAAAACTGTTTTTT.

J is TRBJ2-2 and V is TRBV27; TRBD1 aligns across 7 bases. The CDR3 runs to 15 residues. V trimming: 5 bases; J trimming: 4 bases; junction bases outside the gene matches: 7. CDR1 is MNHEY, CDR2 SMNVEV, per germline (reference sequence). The CDR3 nucleotides are TGTGCCAGCAGTCCCCGACAGGGAATCACCGGGGAGCTGTTTTTT. It specifies CASSPRQGITGELFF.

This clone showed up just a few times. The chain couples TRBV7-9 to TRBJ1-1; possible D gene TRBD1, 5 bases. CDR1 is SEHNR, CDR2 FQNEAQ, per germline (reference sequence). Trimming shortened V by 6 bases and J by 5 bases, and 16 bases separated the two germline ends. This CDR3 has 14 amino acids. This chain's CDR3 is CASRKDTPGTEAFF. In DNA form, the CDR3 reads TGTGCCAGCAGGAAGGACACCCCTGGGACTGAAGCTTTCTTT.

This clone turned up a few times. This chain's CDR3 is CASSVRGTANTGELFF. CDR3 nucleotides: TGTGCCAGCAGTGTAAGGGGGACAGCGAACACCGGGGAGCTGTTTTTT. V and J are TRBV25-1 and TRBJ2-2; TRBD1 matches 7 bases. Trimming cost V 4 bases and J 0 bases; bases outside gene matches: 5. The CDR3 is 16 amino acids. Germline CDR1 is MGHDK and CDR2 is SYGVNS.

This clone was detected only a few times. J is TRBJ1-2 and V is TRBV28, with D uncertain. This CDR3 is built from 13 residues. The germline gives CDR1 MDHEN, CDR2 SYDVKM. V gave up 3 bases and J gave up 4 bases, with 9 bases separating them. CDR3 sequence: CASSLFAAYGYTF. DNA of the CDR3: TGTGCCAGCAGTTTGTTTGCGGCCTATGGCTACACCTTC.

This clone was detected a few times. V is TRBV11-2 and J is TRBJ2-2; 7 bases line up with TRBD2. In germline, CDR1 is SGHAT, CDR2 FQNNGV. Trimming cost V 5 bases and J 5 bases; bases outside gene matches: 2. The CDR3 length is 13 residues. The CDR3 nucleotides are TGTGCCAGCAGCGTTAGCGGGACCGGGGAGCTGTTTTTT. It codes for CASSVSGTGELFF. The entire variable domain, with the rest obtained from reference TRBV11-2 and TRBJ2-2, is as follows: EAGVAQSPRYKIIEKRQSVAFWCNPISGHATLYWYQQILGQGPKLLIQFQNNGVVDDSQLPKDRFSAERLKGVDSTLKIQPAKLEDSAVYLCASSVSGTGELFFGEGSRLTVL.

The rearrangement joins TRBV27 to TRBJ1-1; tentative D call: TRBD1 (6 bases). Germline V gene data show CDR1 as MNHEY and CDR2 as SMNVEV (reference sequence). V lost 2 bases to trimming and J lost 4 bases, with 14 bases between them. This CDR3 comprises 15 residues. The CDR3 loop reads CASSLTGGISTEAFF. The CDR3 DNA follows: TGTGCCAGCAGTTTAACGGGGGGCATCAGCACTGAAGCTTTCTTT.

This clone was seen a handful of times. V usage is TRBV18 and J usage is TRBJ2-1, with 8 bases identical to TRBD1. Germline CDR1 and CDR2: KGHSH and LQKENI. This CDR3 region has 17 residues. V dropped 7 bases and J dropped 4; count of bases not matched to a gene: 15. CDR3 in amino acids: CASFPTQGVGLYNEQFF. DNA for the CDR3: TGTGCCAGCTTCCCCACACAGGGGGTCGGGCTTTACAATGAGCAGTTCTTC.

A few counts support this clone. V and J are TRBV5-6 and TRBJ1-2, with 8 positions matching TRBD1. CDR1 and CDR2 (germline): SGHDT, YYEEEE. V lost 4 bases to trimming and J lost 7 bases; unmatched junction nucleotides: 15. This CDR3 has 16 amino acids. The CDR3 protein is CASSAGPHQGAAGYTF. For the CDR3, the DNA is TGTGCCAGCAGCGCCGGGCCTCATCAGGGGGCGGCTGGCTACACCTTC.

This clone was found a few times. This chain connects TRBV7-2 to TRBJ1-2, with 7 nucleotides matching TRBD1. After removal of 4 bases from V and 5 bases from J, the junction contained 10 bases not matched to a gene. The CDR3 extends over 15 amino acids. Germline CDR1 is SGHTA and CDR2 is FQGNSA. The CDR3 sequence: CASSSLQGRGYGYTF. The CDR3 DNA reads TGTGCCAGCAGCTCCTTACAGGGGAGAGGATATGGCTACACCTTC.

V gene TRBV7-9 combines with J gene TRBJ2-1, with TRBD2 identical over 15 bases. Per the germline V gene, CDR1 is SEHNR and CDR2 is FQNEAQ (reference sequence). This CDR3 contains 14 residues. Trimming at V came to 8 bases and at J to 13 bases, leaving 9 bases not matched to a gene. CDR3 residues: CASVPGTSGGRQFF. CDR3 coding DNA: TGTGCCAGCGTACCCGGGACTAGCGGGGGGAGACAGTTCTTC.

A few counts support this clone. The chain combines TRBV7-6 with TRBJ2-1, with TRBD1 identical over 8 bases. Germline V gene lookup returns CDR1 SGHVS and CDR2 FNYEAQ. The length of the CDR3 is 13 residues. The V gene end was trimmed by 5 bases and the J gene end by 9 bases; junction bases not matched to a gene: 6. This CDR3 reads CASSIPDRGEQFF. The CDR3 DNA is TGTGCCAGCAGCATACCTGACAGGGGTGAGCAGTTCTTC. The complete variable domain, with remaining parts taken from reference TRBV7-6 and TRBJ2-1, reads GAGVSQSPRYKVTKRGQDVALRCDPISGHVSLYWYRQALGQGPEFLTYFNYEAQQDKSGLPNDRFSAERPEGSISTLTIQRTEQRDSAMYRCASSIPDRGEQFFGPGTRLTVL.

This clone has more than one count but fewer than ten. Written as DNA, the CDR3 is TGTGCCAGCAGCCAATATCAAGGACAGAGGGTTGACACTGAAGCTTTCTTT. Translated: CASSQYQGQRVDTEAFF. The chain uses TRBV16 and TRBJ1-1, with D perhaps TRBD1 (6 bases). CDR1 is KGHSY and CDR2 is FQNENV in the germline V gene. The CDR3 is 17 amino acids. Trimming stripped 1 base from V and 3 bases from J, with 18 bases between.

This clone has more than one count but fewer than ten. CDR3 residues: CSVEGTRAGQFF. In DNA form, the CDR3 reads TGCAGCGTTGAAGGGACTAGGGCTGGACAGTTCTTC. The V call is TRBV29-1, the J call TRBJ2-1, with 7 bases aligning to TRBD2. V trimming: 1 base; J trimming: 13 bases; junction bases outside the gene matches: 7. Germline V CDR1 and CDR2: SQVTM, ANQGSEA. This CDR3 is built from 12 residues.

This clone was detected only a few times. This chain connects TRBV28 to TRBJ1-2, with D perhaps TRBD1 (6 bases). Germline assignment: CDR1 MDHEN and CDR2 SYDVKM. V was shortened by 3 bases and J by 4 bases, with 12 bases between the two germline ends. The CDR3 is 14 residues long. The CDR3 here is CASSFNRASYGYTF. CDR3 coding DNA: TGTGCCAGCAGTTTCAACAGGGCTTCCTATGGCTACACCTTC.

The V gene is TRBV28, the J gene TRBJ2-7; TRBD1 matches 8 bases. Germline V CDR1 and CDR2: MDHEN, SYDVKM. The CDR3 loop spans 12 amino acids. With V trimmed by 6 bases and J by 6 bases, 4 bases remained unmatched. CDR3 DNA sequence: TGTGCCAGCAGAAAGACAGGGGCCGAGCAGTACTTC. Protein: CASRKTGAEQYF.

This clone was found a few times. The chain combines TRBV29-1 with TRBJ1-2; TRBD1 matches at 7 bases. Germline CDR1 and CDR2: SQVTM and ANQGSEA. The CDR3 spans 14 residues. Trimming took 6 bases from V and 5 from J; bases not matched to a gene: 12. CDR3 sequence reads: CSVDGTARSYGYTF. The CDR3 DNA is TGCAGCGTCGACGGGACAGCGAGGTCGTATGGCTACACCTTC.

This clone was observed a handful of times. The V and J genes are TRBV11-3 and TRBJ1-4; a possible D gene is TRBD1 (5 bases). This CDR3 spans 17 amino acids. The germline CDR1 and CDR2 sequences are SGHNT and YENEEA. V shed 5 bases and J shed 7 bases, with 23 bases lying between them. CDR3 in DNA: TGTGCCAGCAGCCCCGGGGCTGGAGGGGTAGCTAGTGAAAAACTGTTTTTT. Translating gives CASSPGAGGVASEKLFF.

This clone turned up a few times. The chain has TRBV11-2 and TRBJ2-4; no clear D gene. Trimming pared 4 bases from V and 9 bases from J, leaving 16 bases between. This CDR3 region has 14 residues. Germline values: CDR1 SGHAT, CDR2 FQNNGV. The CDR3 protein is CASSSITGVGIQYF. CDR3 DNA sequence: TGTGCCAGCAGCTCCATAACTGGAGTTGGCATTCAGTACTTC.

There are a few counts of this clone. The V and J genes are TRBV4-1 and TRBJ1-5; 9 nucleotides align to TRBD1. CDR1 is MGHRA, CDR2 YSYEKL, per germline. This CDR3 has 18 amino acids. J lost 6 bases, V lost 4 bases, and 16 bases had no gene match. Here the CDR3 DNA reads TGCGCCAGCAGCCGATGGACAGGGGATATGCCTTGGGGTCAGCCCCAGCATTTT. The encoded protein is CASSRWTGDMPWGQPQHF.

V is TRBV19 and J is TRBJ2-5; TRBD2 aligns across 7 bases. Germline V gene lookup returns CDR1 LNHDA and CDR2 SQIVND (reference sequence). This CDR3 region has 12 residues. The V and J ends lost 10 bases and 7 bases, in that order; junction bases with no gene match: 9. In DNA, the CDR3 is TGTGCCACCCGGGACTGGGGGGGGACCCAGTACTTC. Encoded protein: CATRDWGGTQYF.